The entry below describes one T cell receptor beta chain. The antigen is unknown. Germline assignment: CDR1 LGHNA and CDR2 YNFKEQ. Trimming cost V 0 bases and J 4 bases, with 10 bases left between them. CDR3 length: 14 residues. These data come from a study of cytotoxic CD8 clonotypes in ibrutinib-treated CLL. In the study overall: Complete response was seen in 2 patients and partial in roughly 25; 12 progressed and about 14 stayed remitted after a median about 68 months. Across samples, productive templates numbered about 280,000 and productive rearrangements reached approximately 100,000 on average.

Generated by immunoSEQ multiplex PCR, the TCRdb table keeps only in-frame clones and is missing some. The table has about 40,000 clones, roughly 72% seen once; the top ten hold roughly a tenth. General study results and limits: The clonality went up when patients responded to ibrutinib and dropped back toward baseline at progression. Patients had baseline clonality above age-matched healthy donors, and this clonality moved with circulating CD8+ T-cell counts.

The origin of this receptor is a human donor with chronic lymphocytic leukemia. The chain combines TRBV4-2 with TRBJ2-7; the D gene is possibly TRBD2 (5 bases). The sequencing here drew on PBMCs, taken at disease progression, from a patient treated with ibrutinib. As DNA, the CDR3 is TGTGCCAGCAGCCAAGAGTGGGCGGGTTACGAGCAGTACTTC. Translating gives CASSQEWAGYEQYF.